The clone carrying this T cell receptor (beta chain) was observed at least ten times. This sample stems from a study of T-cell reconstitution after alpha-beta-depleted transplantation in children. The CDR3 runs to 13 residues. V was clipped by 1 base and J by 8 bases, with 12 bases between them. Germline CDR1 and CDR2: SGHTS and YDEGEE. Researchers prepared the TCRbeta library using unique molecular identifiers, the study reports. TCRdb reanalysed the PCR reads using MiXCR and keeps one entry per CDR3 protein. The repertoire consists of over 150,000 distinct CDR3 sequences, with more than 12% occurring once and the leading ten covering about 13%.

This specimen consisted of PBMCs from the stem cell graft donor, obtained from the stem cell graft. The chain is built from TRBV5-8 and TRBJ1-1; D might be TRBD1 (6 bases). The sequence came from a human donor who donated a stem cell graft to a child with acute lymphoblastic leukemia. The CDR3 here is CASSLSYTGEAFF. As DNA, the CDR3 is TGTGCCAGCAGCTTGTCTTATACAGGGGAAGCTTTCTTT. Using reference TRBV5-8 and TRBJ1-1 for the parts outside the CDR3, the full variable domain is EAGVTQSPTHLIKTRGQQATLRCSPISGHTSVYWYQQALGLGLQFLLWYDEGEERNRGNFPPRFSGRQFPNYSSELNVNALELEDSALYLCASSLSYTGEAFFGQGTRLTVV.